One and the same sample provided the 23 T cell receptor beta chains below, sequenced in a study of identifying expanded T cells in peripheral blood. Produced via immunoSEQ multiplex PCR; TCRdb's table is partial and in-frame only. The data hold under 150,000 clones, with about 86% observed a single time. The sequenced sample was blood. These receptors were taken from a person aged 18 to 70 in good health.

V usage is TRBV5-1 and J usage is TRBJ2-1; possibly TRBD2 for D (6 bases). Germline-derived CDR1 and CDR2 are SGHRS and YFSETQ. There are 16 residues in the CDR3. V was shortened by 0 bases and J by 6 bases, with 16 bases between the two germline ends. The CDR3 DNA reads as TGCGCCAGCAGCTTGGCCGAGGTAGCGCGGGGCAATGAGCAGTTCTTC. Its translation: CASSLAEVARGNEQFF.

V and J are TRBV7-2 and TRBJ2-1; 7 nucleotides line up with TRBD2. The CDR3 totals 14 residues. Germline CDR1 SGHTA, CDR2 FQGNSA. With 5 bases clipped from V and 7 bases from J, the junction kept 8 bases outside the gene matches. The CDR3 loop reads CASSPWEGHNEQFF. The CDR3 nucleotides read TGTGCCAGCAGCCCTTGGGAGGGTCATAATGAGCAGTTCTTC.

The chain recombines TRBV6-4 with TRBJ2-3; possible D gene TRBD1, 5 bases. Between the trimmed V and J ends, which lost 0 bases and 6 bases, there was a span of 7 bases. Germline V gene lookup returns CDR1 MRHNA and CDR2 SNTAGT. CDR3 length: 13 residues. CDR3 coding DNA: TGTGCCAGCAGTGACTCGGGGCGGGATACGCAGTATTTT. Its protein is CASSDSGRDTQYF.

V gene TRBV19 combines with J gene TRBJ1-5, with TRBD1 matching over 9 bases. The CDR3 has 16 amino acids. The junction had 11 bases not matched to a gene; V was cut back by 4 bases and J by 7 bases. Germline CDR1 and CDR2: LNHDA and SQIVND (reference sequence). CDR3 region: CASSTRTGATEQPQHF. For the CDR3, the DNA is TGTGCCAGTAGTACCCGGACAGGGGCGACGGAACAGCCCCAGCATTTT. Drawing the rest from reference TRBV19 and TRBJ1-5, the complete variable domain is DGGITQSPKYLFRKEGQNVTLSCEQNLNHDAMYWYRQDPGQGLRLIYYSQIVNDFQKGDIAEGYSVSREKKESFPLTVTSAQKNPTAFYLCASSTRTGATEQPQHFGDGTRLSIL.

V and J are TRBV18 and TRBJ2-5, with D tentatively TRBD1 (5 bases). Between the trimmed V and J ends, which lost 3 bases and 1 base, there was a span of 6 bases. This CDR3 spans 13 amino acids. Germline CDR1 KGHSH, CDR2 LQKENI. The CDR3 here is CASSPDTQETQYF. The CDR3 DNA reads as TGTGCCAGCTCACCGGACACCCAAGAGACCCAGTACTTC.

A remark on this clone: The junction departs from the called germline gene at one end, perhaps through a read error. This sequence joins TRBV6-6 and TRBJ2-7; 8 positions agree with TRBD1. In germline, CDR1 is MNHNY, CDR2 SVGAGI (reference sequence). The CDR3 covers 13 residues. The CDR3 reads CASSYNARGQLDF. The CDR3 coding sequence is TGTGCCAGCAGTTATAACGCCAGGGGGCAGCTGGACTTC.

The chain links TRBV11-2 to TRBJ1-2, with 9 bases matching TRBD1. Germline CDR1 reads SGHAT; CDR2 reads FQNNGV. The CDR3 sequence is 14 residues long. With V trimmed by 7 bases and J by 6 bases, 9 bases remained unmatched. The CDR3 region is CASISSDRGHGYTF. The CDR3 nucleotides are TGTGCCAGCATTAGTTCGGACAGGGGACATGGCTACACCTTC.

This chain connects TRBV7-9 to TRBJ2-7; 13 bases align to TRBD2. The CDR3 sequence is 14 residues long. The germline V gene encodes CDR1 SEHNR and CDR2 FQNEAQ (reference sequence). V lost 7 bases to trimming and J lost 6 bases; unmatched junction nucleotides: 6. The CDR3 here is CASIGLAGVGEQYF. Here the CDR3 DNA reads TGTGCCAGCATCGGACTAGCGGGAGTCGGCGAGCAGTACTTC. Full variable domain (outside the CDR3, taken from reference TRBV7-9 and TRBJ2-7): DTGVSQNPRHKITKRGQNVTFRCDPISEHNRLYWYRQTLGQGPEFLTYFQNEAQLEKSRLLSDRFSAERPKGSFSTLEIQRTEQGDSAMYLCASIGLAGVGEQYFGPGTRLTVT.

The V and J genes are TRBV25-1 and TRBJ2-3; D perhaps matches TRBD1 (5 bases). The V gene's germline CDR1 is MGHDK and CDR2 SYGVNS. Trimming took off 4 bases at V and 7 bases at J, with 9 bases between the two ends. The CDR3 extends over 12 amino acids. The CDR3 bases are TGTGCCAGCAGTGGGACACCCCATACGCAGTATTTT. Protein sequence: CASSGTPHTQYF.

V is TRBV11-1 and J is TRBJ2-3; D is perhaps TRBD1 (5 bases). This CDR3 has 16 amino acids. CDR1 and CDR2 (germline): SGHAT, FQDESV (reference sequence). V was trimmed by 1 base and J by 3 bases, leaving 14 bases between them. CDR3 nucleotide sequence: TGTGCCAGCAGCTTAGGGACCACCTGGACAACAGATACGCAGTATTTT. Translation: CASSLGTTWTTDTQYF.

V usage is TRBV30 and J usage is TRBJ1-4; 7 nucleotides match TRBD1. This CDR3 region has 15 residues. V lost 3 bases to trimming and J lost 3 bases; unmatched junction nucleotides: 7. Germline CDR1 reads GTSNPN; CDR2 reads SVGIG (reference sequence). CDR3 in DNA: TGTGCCTGGAGCCGTAAACAGGGGTCTAATGAAAAACTGTTTTTT. Protein product: CAWSRKQGSNEKLFF.

This chain connects TRBV2 to TRBJ2-3, with 9 bases fitting TRBD2. V trimming: 0 bases; J trimming: 2 bases; junction bases outside the gene matches: 3. CDR3 size: 16 residues. In germline, CDR1 is SNHLY, CDR2 FYNNEI. CDR3 residues: CASSEALAGSTDTQYF. Here the CDR3 DNA reads TGTGCCAGCAGTGAAGCGCTAGCGGGGTCCACAGATACGCAGTATTTT. Full variable domain (outside the CDR3, taken from reference TRBV2 and TRBJ2-3): EPEVTQTPSHQVTQMGQEVILRCVPISNHLYFYWYRQILGQKVEFLVSFYNNEISEKSEIFDDQFSVERPDGSNFTLKIRSTKLEDSAMYFCASSEALAGSTDTQYFGPGTRLTVL.

This clone was counted only a few times. The rearrangement joins TRBV6-7 to TRBJ1-2, with D possibly TRBD1 on 6 matching bases. TRBV6-7 is noted as an ORF with a role that remains uncertain. The ends were cut back, 6 bases at V and 8 bases at J, with 22 bases in the middle. The length of the CDR3 is 15 residues. The CDR3 here is CASRPTKHTGNGYTF. CDR3 nucleotide sequence: TGTGCCAGCAGGCCTACGAAACACACAGGGAACGGCTACACCTTC.

V gene TRBV28 combines with J gene TRBJ2-3, with TRBD2 matching 13 bases. Losses at the gene ends were 6 bases for V and 4 bases for J; bases not matched to a gene: 7. Germline CDR1 MDHEN, CDR2 SYDVKM. The CDR3 is 16 amino acids. CDR3 loop: CASSPTSGRRADTQYF. The CDR3 nucleotides are TGTGCCAGCAGCCCGACTAGCGGGAGGAGAGCAGATACGCAGTATTTT.

V is TRBV7-2 and J is TRBJ2-3; D is unresolved. V lost 3 bases, J lost 6 bases, and 10 bases lay in between. The germline CDR1 and CDR2 sequences are SGHTA and FQGNSA. This CDR3 contains 13 residues. The DNA for the CDR3 is TGTGCCAGCAGCTTTCTTCTCGATGATACGCAGTATTTT. Translation: CASSFLLDDTQYF.

This rearrangement joins TRBV4-3 to TRBJ2-7; D may match TRBD1 or TRBD2 (5 bases each). V was pared by 0 bases and J by 3 bases, with 12 bases between. Germline V gene lookup returns CDR1 LGHNA and CDR2 YSLEER. The CDR3 is 15 residues long. CDR3 amino acids: CASSQETRGIYEQYF. In DNA form, the CDR3 reads TGCGCCAGCAGCCAAGAGACGAGGGGCATCTACGAGCAGTACTTC.

The rearrangement joins TRBV27 to TRBJ2-1; 12 bases align to TRBD2. The CDR3 has 19 amino acids. Germline loops: CDR1 MNHEY, CDR2 SMNVEV (reference sequence). Losses at the gene ends were 5 bases for V and 0 bases for J; bases not matched to a gene: 11. This CDR3 is CASSPQLAGGQSSYNEQFF. CDR3 coding DNA: TGTGCCAGCAGTCCGCAACTAGCGGGAGGCCAGAGCTCCTACAATGAGCAGTTCTTC.

This clone was detected only a few times. The V and J genes are TRBV6-1 and TRBJ2-5, with D unresolved. There are 11 residues in the CDR3. Trimming pared 4 bases from V and 4 bases from J, leaving 4 bases between. Per the germline V gene, CDR1 is MNHNS and CDR2 is SASEGT. The CDR3 nucleotides are TGTGCCAGCAGTGGGTTAGAGACCCAGTACTTC. It yields the protein CASSGLETQYF.

V gene TRBV11-2 combines with J gene TRBJ2-3; no definite D call. From germline, CDR1 is SGHAT and CDR2 FQNNGV. With 1 base removed from V and 2 bases from J, the gap between germline ends came to 10 bases. This CDR3 has 15 residues. CDR3 amino acids: CASSLGRLDTDTQYF. Here the CDR3 DNA reads TGTGCCAGCAGCTTAGGGAGACTCGACACAGATACGCAGTATTTT. Variable domain in full (rest from reference TRBV11-2 and TRBJ2-3): EAGVAQSPRYKIIEKRQSVAFWCNPISGHATLYWYQQILGQGPKLLIQFQNNGVVDDSQLPKDRFSAERLKGVDSTLKIQPAKLEDSAVYLCASSLGRLDTDTQYFGPGTRLTVL.

The chain carries TRBV7-9 and TRBJ1-2; TRBD1 might be the D (6 bases). CDR3 length: 14 amino acids. V dropped 3 bases and J dropped 0 bases, with 8 bases sitting between them. CDR1 SEHNR and CDR2 FQNEAQ come from the germline V gene (reference sequence). The CDR3 protein is CASSFGGPNYGYTF. For the CDR3, the DNA is TGTGCCAGCAGCTTCGGGGGGCCTAACTATGGCTACACCTTC. Using reference TRBV7-9 and TRBJ1-2 for the parts outside the CDR3, the full variable domain is DTGVSQNPRHKITKRGQNVTFRCDPISEHNRLYWYRQTLGQGPEFLTYFQNEAQLEKSRLLSDRFSAERPKGSFSTLEIQRTEQGDSAMYLCASSFGGPNYGYTFGSGTRLTVV.

This chain joins TRBV5-5 and TRBJ2-7; possibly TRBD2 for D (6 bases). V dropped 0 bases and J dropped 7 bases, with 11 bases sitting between them. The germline gives CDR1 SGHKS, CDR2 YYEKEE (reference sequence). The CDR3 contains 13 residues. CDR3 region: CASSLAGGWEQYF. CDR3 coding DNA: TGTGCCAGCAGCTTGGCCGGGGGATGGGAGCAGTACTTC.

The chain recombines TRBV5-4 with TRBJ2-1; D is possibly TRBD2 (7 bases). Trimming took off 4 bases at V and 4 bases at J, with 15 bases between the two ends. Germline CDR1 reads SGHNT; CDR2 reads YYREEE (reference sequence). CDR3 size: 15 residues. The CDR3 nucleotides read TGTGCCAGCAGCCCCCTTGGGGGGGCTTACAATGAGCAGTTCTTC. Its translation: CASSPLGGAYNEQFF.

V is TRBV27 and J is TRBJ2-1; D may match TRBD1 or TRBD2 (6 bases each). Trimming took 1 base from V and 3 from J, leaving 13 bases between them. Germline V gene sequence: CDR1 MNHEY, CDR2 SMNVEV (reference sequence). The CDR3 has 16 residues. The CDR3 bases are TGTGCCAGCAGTTTATTAGGGGGAGGTCTCTACAATGAGCAGTTCTTC. Translated: CASSLLGGGLYNEQFF.